This T cell receptor (beta chain) was observed in a study of blood T cell repertoires in COVID-19. Repertoires were generated with immunoSEQ multiplex PCR, while TCRdb's copy carries only in-frame clones and drops some. The table shows approximately 280,000 clones, with about 85% occurring only once. The sequence was collected from a woman between 50 and 59 years old who had recovered from COVID-19. The sample comprised PBMCs or T cells enriched from blood (not recorded which).

CDR3 nucleotide sequence: TGTGCCAGCAGTTTACAACCGAGTCTCTACGAGCAGTACTTC. It translates to CASSLQPSLYEQYF. The chain is built from TRBV27 and TRBJ2-7; D not certain. Between the trimmed V and J ends, which lost 2 bases and 3 bases, there was a span of 11 bases. CDR3 size: 14 residues. Germline-derived CDR1 and CDR2 are MNHEY and SMNVEV (reference sequence).